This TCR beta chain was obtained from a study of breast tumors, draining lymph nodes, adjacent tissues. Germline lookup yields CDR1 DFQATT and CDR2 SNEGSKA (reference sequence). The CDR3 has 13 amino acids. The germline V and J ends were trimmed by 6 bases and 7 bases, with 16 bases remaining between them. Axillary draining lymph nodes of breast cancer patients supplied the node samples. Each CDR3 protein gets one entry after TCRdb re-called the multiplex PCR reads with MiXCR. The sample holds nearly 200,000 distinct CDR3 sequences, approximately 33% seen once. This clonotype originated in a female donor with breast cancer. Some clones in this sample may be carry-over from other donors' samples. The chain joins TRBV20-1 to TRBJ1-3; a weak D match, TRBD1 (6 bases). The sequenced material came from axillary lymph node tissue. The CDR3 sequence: CSAEGGGRNTIYF. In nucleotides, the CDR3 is TGCAGTGCCGAAGGGGGGGGGCGGAACACCATATATTTT.